These 32 T cell receptor beta chains came from one sample sequenced in a study of T cell repertoires in cytomegalovirus infection (dated by TCRdb to the late 2010s). These receptors are not linked to any known antigen. According to the study, the label for this sample's treatment or condition signals: in vitro stimulation with specific CMV peptide epitopes to enrich CMV-specific T cells. Reads for this sample came from an Illumina HiSeq 1500. Clones were called with MiXCR by TCRdb after fastp trimmed the public reads at Q25, and only in-frame beta chains were retained. Every CDR3 protein is listed once, alongside the most common genes and DNA of its rows. Across this sample there are approximately 350,000 distinct CDR3 sequences, with roughly a third seen only once. The ten largest clones take up about 13% of the sample. Sequences were derived from cultured PBMCs, sampled from culture after CMV antigen stimulation. The receptors shown here come from a human donor in good health (CMV status not recorded). Some clones in this sample may be carry-over from other donors' samples.

A few counts support this clonotype. This chain uses TRBV7-9 with TRBJ1-2, with a weak D call TRBD1 (6 bases). The CDR3 has 13 amino acids. Trimming pared 2 bases from V and 6 bases from J, leaving 10 bases between. Germline V lookup: CDR1 SEHNR, CDR2 FQNEAQ (reference sequence). The CDR3 is CASSLSGGDGYTF. CDR3 sequence (DNA): TGTGCCAGCAGCTTATCTGGGGGCGATGGCTACACCTTC. The full variable domain, with the rest looked up from reference TRBV7-9 and TRBJ1-2, is DTGVSQNPRHKITKRGQNVTFRCDPISEHNRLYWYRQTLGQGPEFLTYFQNEAQLEKSRLLSDRFSAERPKGSFSTLEIQRTEQGDSAMYLCASSLSGGDGYTFGSGTRLTVV.

This chain joins TRBV11-2 and TRBJ1-1, with D perhaps matching TRBD1 (5 bases). With 3 bases removed from V and 5 bases from J, the gap between germline ends came to 10 bases. Germline V gene lookup returns CDR1 SGHAT and CDR2 FQNNGV. This CDR3 is 13 amino acids long. The CDR3 region is CASSFQGETEAFF. CDR3 nucleotides: TGTGCCAGCAGCTTCCAGGGTGAGACTGAAGCTTTCTTT.

There are a few counts of this clonotype. J is TRBJ1-2 and V is TRBV5-4; 7 bases are shared with TRBD1. Germline CDR1 reads SGHNT; CDR2 reads YYREEE (reference sequence). V lost 3 bases to trimming and J lost 2 bases; unmatched junction nucleotides: 4. This CDR3 has 14 amino acids. The CDR3 loop reads CASSSGQANYGYTF. The CDR3 DNA reads as TGTGCCAGCAGCTCCGGACAGGCCAACTATGGCTACACCTTC.

V usage is TRBV11-2 and J usage is TRBJ2-1; 7 bases are shared with TRBD1. Germline V CDR1 and CDR2: SGHAT, FQNNGV. CDR3 length: 14 residues. Trimming took 4 bases from V and 4 from J; bases not matched to a gene: 4. CDR3 residues: CASSYPGQYNEQFF. The DNA for the CDR3 is TGTGCCAGCAGCTATCCGGGACAGTACAATGAGCAGTTCTTC.

This clonotype was seen a handful of times. In nucleotides, the CDR3 is TGTGCCAGCAGTCAACTAGCGGCCTTGGAGCAGTACGTC. This gives the protein CASSQLAALEQYV. The chain joins TRBV6-2 or TRBV6-3 to TRBJ2-7, with TRBD2 identical over 8 bases. The CDR3 runs 13 residues. Germline CDR1 is MNHEY and CDR2 is SVGEGT. With 5 bases clipped from V and 7 bases from J, the junction kept 7 bases outside the gene matches.

This clonotype was observed a handful of times. The J gene is TRBJ2-3, the V gene TRBV11-1, with TRBD2 matching 11 bases. The CDR3 sequence is 16 residues long. The J segment lost 1 base and the V segment lost 5 bases, leaving 5 bases of the junction unmatched. Per germline, CDR1 SGHAT and CDR2 FQDESV (reference sequence). In DNA form, the CDR3 reads TGTGCCAGCAGCCGAGGGACTAGCGGACGCACAGATACGCAGTATTTT. It encodes CASSRGTSGRTDTQYF. Looking up the rest from reference TRBV11-1 and TRBJ2-3 gives the full variable domain: EAEVAQSPRYKITEKSQAVAFWCDPISGHATLYWYRQILGQGPELLVQFQDESVVDDSQLPKDRFSAERLKGVDSTLKIQPAELGDSAMYLCASSRGTSGRTDTQYFGPGTRLTVL.

This clonotype was observed a handful of times. The rearrangement joins TRBV7-9 to TRBJ2-7; D tentatively reads TRBD1 or TRBD2 (5 bases each). The germline V gene has CDR1 SEHNR and CDR2 FQNEAQ (reference sequence). The CDR3 covers 13 residues. V shed 5 bases and J shed 5 bases, with 13 bases lying between them. The CDR3 is CASSIRGTHEQYV. Here the CDR3 DNA reads TGTGCCAGCAGCATCCGGGGCACCCACGAGCAGTACGTC.

The chain is built from TRBV10-3 and TRBJ2-5, with D perhaps matching TRBD1 (5 bases). Germline CDR1 reads ENHRY; CDR2 reads SYGVKD. Trimming took off 3 bases at V and 7 bases at J, with 6 bases between the two ends. The CDR3 totals 11 residues. The CDR3 DNA reads TGTGCCATCAGTGATAGGGGGACCCAGTACTTC. It is translated as CAISDRGTQYF.

Points on this clonotype: A single base separates this from a much larger clone, so it may be a read error. The missing conserved phenylalanine or tryptophan at the end of this CDR3 makes a read error likely. This rearrangement joins TRBV12-3 or TRBV12-4 to TRBJ2-7, with a tentative D call TRBD1 (5 bases). V shed 5 bases and J shed 0 bases, with 14 bases lying between them. The CDR3 spans 15 residues. CDR3 DNA sequence: TGTGCCAGCAGTGGACAAGCGCCGAGCTCCTACGAGCAGTACTAC. Its protein product is CASSGQAPSSYEQYY.

This sequence joins TRBV28 and TRBJ2-3; 16 bases match TRBD2. The CDR3 loop spans 18 amino acids. Germline assignment: CDR1 MDHEN and CDR2 SYDVKM. The junction had 8 bases not matched to a gene; V was cut back by 5 bases and J by 3 bases. The CDR3 DNA follows: TGTGCCAGCAGTGGGACTAGCGGGAGGGGAAAGGGGACAGATACGCAGTATTTT. It specifies CASSGTSGRGKGTDTQYF.

The chain recombines TRBV7-9 with TRBJ2-6; D gene uncertain. The germline V and J ends were trimmed by 5 bases and 4 bases, with 12 bases remaining between them. This CDR3 has 15 amino acids. CDR1 is SEHNR, CDR2 FQNEAQ, per germline (reference sequence). In DNA, the CDR3 is TGTGCCAGCAGCCGACCCTGGGGAGGGGCCAACGTCCTGACTTTC. Protein sequence: CASSRPWGGANVLTF.

V and J are TRBV7-3 and TRBJ2-2; D may correspond to TRBD1 or TRBD2 (5 bases each). The V end was cut by 2 bases, the J end by 4 bases, with 11 bases between. Germline lookup yields CDR1 SGHTA and CDR2 FQGTGA. This CDR3 has 15 residues. Here the CDR3 reads CASSLFAGSTGELFF. The CDR3 coding sequence is TGTGCCAGCAGCTTATTCGCAGGGAGCACCGGGGAGCTGTTTTTT.

The CDR3 bases are TGTGCCAGCAGTGCTTGGGCGGGAGACGTCTACGAGCAGTACTTC. Translating it yields CASSAWAGDVYEQYF. This chain joins TRBV6-8 and TRBJ2-7; 7 bases are a match to TRBD2. The CDR3 sequence is 15 residues long. Germline values: CDR1 MNHGY, CDR2 SAAAGT. V lost 5 bases to trimming and J lost 3 bases; unmatched junction nucleotides: 10.

As to this clonotype: At one boundary the junction diverges from the germline segment, which might be a read error. This chain joins TRBV12-3 or TRBV12-4 and TRBJ2-1; 8 bases align to TRBD1. The CDR3 consists of 13 residues. CDR3 nucleotides: TGTGCCAGCAGTTTAGGAGGGACAGGAGGAACGCTCTTC. Its protein is CASSLGGTGGTLF.

The J gene is TRBJ1-2, the V gene TRBV12-3 or TRBV12-4, with a possible D match to TRBD1 (6 bases). Trimming removed 7 bases at V and 8 bases at J, with 14 bases between. The length of the CDR3 is 12 residues. CDR3 coding DNA: TGTGCCAGCACGGGGGGGCCGGGCGGCTACACCTTC. It is translated as CASTGGPGGYTF.

This chain links TRBV6-2 or TRBV6-3 with TRBJ1-1, with 8 nucleotides matching TRBD1. The CDR3 consists of 16 residues. Trimming removed 4 bases from V and 7 bases from J; junction bases left unmatched: 14. Germline V gene data show CDR1 as MNHEY and CDR2 as SVGEGT. CDR3 in amino acids: CASSWKGDRLSSEAFF. The CDR3 nucleotides read TGTGCCAGCAGTTGGAAAGGGGACAGGTTGTCCAGTGAAGCTTTCTTT.

The rearrangement uses TRBV19 and TRBJ2-3; perhaps TRBD1 as D (6 bases). The germline V gene encodes CDR1 LNHDA and CDR2 SQIVND (reference sequence). The V and J ends lost 8 bases and 4 bases respectively, with 16 bases between them. This CDR3 has 14 residues. The DNA of the CDR3 is TGTGCCAGTTCTAGTCCGGGACATGCAGATACGCAGTATTTT. Its translation is CASSSPGHADTQYF.

There are a few counts of this clonotype. The J gene is TRBJ2-5, the V gene TRBV7-2; D is possibly TRBD2 (5 bases). From germline, CDR1 is SGHTA and CDR2 FQGNSA. V lost 5 bases and J 7 bases, leaving 17 bases between the germline ends. CDR3 size: 14 residues. The CDR3 protein is CASSPRGTPVTQYF. CDR3 bases: TGTGCCAGCAGCCCCCGGGGTACCCCAGTGACCCAGTACTTC.

This chain uses TRBV7-6 with TRBJ2-1, with D tentatively TRBD2 (6 bases). Germline CDR1 is SGHVS and CDR2 is FNYEAQ. The CDR3 spans 14 residues. Trimming removed 5 bases at V and 9 bases at J, with 17 bases between. The CDR3 sequence is CASSPGRDRREQFF. Here the CDR3 DNA reads TGTGCCAGCAGCCCAGGGCGGGACCGACGTGAGCAGTTCTTC.

The sample holds a few counts of this clonotype. The chain employs TRBV27 and TRBJ1-2; D perhaps matches TRBD1 (5 bases). Germline CDR1 MNHEY, CDR2 SMNVEV (reference sequence). CDR3 size: 15 residues. Deletions cut 0 bases from V and 4 bases from J, with 12 bases between. DNA of the CDR3: TGTGCCAGCAGTTTATCGCGGGGGTGGGGCTATGGCTACACCTTC. This sequence encodes CASSLSRGWGYGYTF.

This clonotype was found a few times. The V and J genes are TRBV4-1 and TRBJ1-3; 9 bases line up with TRBD1. The J segment lost 3 bases and the V segment lost 4 bases, leaving 13 bases of the junction unmatched. Germline V gene data show CDR1 as MGHRA and CDR2 as YSYEKL. The CDR3 runs 18 residues. CDR3 loop: CASSPGRLQGAFGNTIYF. The CDR3 DNA is TGCGCCAGCAGCCCCGGACGTTTACAGGGGGCTTTTGGAAACACCATATATTTT.

V and J are TRBV6-6 and TRBJ2-1; no firm D call. Germline V gene sequence: CDR1 MNHNY, CDR2 SVGAGI (reference sequence). With 2 bases removed from V and 9 bases from J, the gap between germline ends came to 11 bases. The CDR3 length is 13 residues. CDR3 bases: TGTGCCAGCAGTTACGACCCTCCCGGTGAGCAGTTCTTC. Protein: CASSYDPPGEQFF.

The chain employs TRBV27 and TRBJ1-1, with TRBD1 matching 8 bases. The CDR3 is 13 residues long. The trim removed 8 bases at V and 12 bases at J, leaving 14 bases unmatched. Germline values: CDR1 MNHEY, CDR2 SMNVEV (reference sequence). The CDR3 loop is CASAPWGTGVTFF. Written as DNA, the CDR3 is TGTGCCAGCGCACCGTGGGGGACAGGTGTAACTTTCTTT.

In this sample, this clonotype turned up a few times. V usage is TRBV29-1 and J usage is TRBJ2-1; D is unclear. This CDR3 region has 13 residues. CDR1 and CDR2 from the germline V gene are SQVTM and ANQGSEA. V shed 4 bases and J shed 4 bases, with 11 bases lying between them. This CDR3 reads CSVGERLYNEQFF. Here the CDR3 DNA reads TGCAGCGTTGGTGAGAGGTTATACAATGAGCAGTTCTTC.

The rearrangement uses TRBV6-2 or TRBV6-3 and TRBJ2-7; 7 nucleotides align to TRBD1. This CDR3 comprises 16 residues. The junction had 9 bases not matched to a gene; V was cut back by 2 bases and J by 2 bases. Germline V gene lookup returns CDR1 MNHEY and CDR2 SVGEGT. CDR3 region: CASSYALTTGPYEQYF. The CDR3 coding sequence is TGTGCCAGCAGTTACGCCTTGACGACAGGGCCCTACGAGCAGTACTTC.

The table lists this clonotype with a few counts. V usage is TRBV28 and J usage is TRBJ1-2; 8 bases match TRBD1. The V and J ends lost 7 bases and 8 bases, in that order; junction bases with no gene match: 12. The CDR3 extends over 14 amino acids. Germline values: CDR1 MDHEN, CDR2 SYDVKM. The CDR3 bases are TGTGCCAGCACCACCGGACAGGGCGGCGGGGGCTACACCTTC. Amino acid sequence: CASTTGQGGGGYTF.

The V call is TRBV10-3, the J call TRBJ2-5; TRBD1 matches at 9 bases. Germline assignment: CDR1 ENHRY and CDR2 SYGVKD. This CDR3 spans 14 amino acids. Losses at the gene ends were 6 bases for V and 3 bases for J; bases not matched to a gene: 5. CDR3 protein: CAIRATGGKETQYF. In DNA form, the CDR3 reads TGTGCCATCAGGGCGACAGGGGGTAAAGAGACCCAGTACTTC.

This chain connects TRBV19 to TRBJ1-4; maybe TRBD1 (6 bases). V dropped 1 base and J dropped 6 bases, with 12 bases sitting between them. Germline values: CDR1 LNHDA, CDR2 SQIVND (reference sequence). The CDR3 has 15 amino acids. CDR3 residues: CASSIVGGEDEKLFF. CDR3 DNA sequence: TGTGCCAGTAGTATAGTAGGGGGAGAAGATGAAAAACTGTTTTTT. Supplemented by reference TRBV19 and TRBJ1-4, the full variable domain reads DGGITQSPKYLFRKEGQNVTLSCEQNLNHDAMYWYRQDPGQGLRLIYYSQIVNDFQKGDIAEGYSVSREKKESFPLTVTSAQKNPTAFYLCASSIVGGEDEKLFFGSGTQLSVL.

This clonotype came up a few times. The chain carries TRBV30 and TRBJ1-3, with D unresolved. The CDR3 has 15 residues. Trimming removed 4 bases at V and 0 bases at J, with 13 bases between. CDR1 and CDR2 from the germline V gene are GTSNPN and SVGIG (reference sequence). The CDR3 reads CAWTDVPTSGNTIYF. Here the CDR3 DNA reads TGTGCCTGGACGGACGTCCCAACCTCTGGAAACACCATATATTTT.

The V gene is TRBV7-6, the J gene TRBJ1-3, with D unclear. Germline V gene data show CDR1 as SGHVS and CDR2 as FNYEAQ. CDR3 length: 16 amino acids. The germline V and J ends were trimmed by 7 bases and 0 bases, with 16 bases remaining between them. CDR3 loop: CASKPGSAFSGNTIYF. The CDR3 region has the DNA TGTGCCAGCAAACCGGGTAGCGCCTTCTCTGGAAACACCATATATTTT.

This clonotype has at least ten counts. The genes are TRBV20-1 and TRBJ2-7, with 15 nucleotides matching TRBD2. Losses at the gene ends were 2 bases for V and 6 bases for J; bases not matched to a gene: 2. This CDR3 contains 14 residues. The germline V gene encodes CDR1 DFQATT and CDR2 SNEGSKA (reference sequence). The CDR3 here is CSARPGLAGGEQYF. The CDR3 DNA reads as TGCAGTGCTAGACCGGGACTAGCGGGAGGCGAGCAGTACTTC.

The V and J genes are TRBV12-3 or TRBV12-4 and TRBJ2-1; 7 nucleotides line up with TRBD2. The trim removed 5 bases at V and 7 bases at J, leaving 8 bases unmatched. The length of the CDR3 is 14 residues. CDR3 nucleotide sequence: TGTGCCAGCAGTCCCCTAATTAGCGGGAATGAGCAGTTCTTC. Amino acid sequence: CASSPLISGNEQFF.